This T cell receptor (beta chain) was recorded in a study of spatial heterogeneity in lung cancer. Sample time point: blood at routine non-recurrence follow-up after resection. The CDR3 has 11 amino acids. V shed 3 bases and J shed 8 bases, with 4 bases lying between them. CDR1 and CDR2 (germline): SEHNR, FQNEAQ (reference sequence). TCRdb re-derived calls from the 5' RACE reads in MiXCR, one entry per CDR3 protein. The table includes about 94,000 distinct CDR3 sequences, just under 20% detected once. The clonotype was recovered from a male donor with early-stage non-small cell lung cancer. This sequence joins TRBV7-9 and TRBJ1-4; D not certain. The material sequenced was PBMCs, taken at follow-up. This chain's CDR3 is CASSFSEKLFF. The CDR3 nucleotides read TGTGCCAGCAGCTTCTCGGAAAAACTGTTTTTT.